This TCR beta chain was sequenced for a study of a mutant IDH1 vaccine in newly diagnosed glioma. Study details: Vaccination followed radiotherapy alone by 4-6 weeks, or accompanied temozolomide cycles.

Only in-frame clones appear in the TCRdb table, and some are missing; sequencing was by immunoSEQ multiplex PCR. Counted here are about 30,000 clones, about 90% occurring once; the ten biggest clones make up about a fifth. Worth noting for this clone: The antigen remains undetermined.

Time point given: week 11, during vaccination. Vaccinated patients received 300 ug of mutant IDH1 20-mer peptide per dose, with topical imiquimod. This sequence originates from a man in his late teens or twenties with glioma. The material was PBMCs, obtained from a glioma patient whose treatment included an IDH1 peptide vaccine.

The CDR3 nucleotides are TGTGCCAGCAGTTTAAAGGGGGGGGGACTAGCGGCCTACGAGCAGTACTTC. The encoded protein is CASSLKGGGLAAYEQYF. V is TRBV27 and J is TRBJ2-7; 11 positions match TRBD2. Losses at the gene ends were 2 bases for V and 2 bases for J; bases not matched to a gene: 8. The V gene's germline CDR1 is MNHEY and CDR2 SMNVEV (reference sequence). The CDR3 is made up of 17 amino acids.